This T cell receptor beta chain originates from a study of blood T cell repertoires in COVID-19 (dated by TCRdb to about 2020). About the investigation overall: Samples from collaborators originated in the United States, Italy and Spain and spanned both the acute and convalescent phases of COVID-19. The material from the prospective study consisted of cDNA or gDNA derived from T cells, B-cell-depleted T cells, or PBMCs. Sample metadata almost always included a de-identified subject ID, COVID-19 status, age in years and sex. The dataset comprised deeply sampled blood TCRbeta repertoires from subjects exposed to, actively infected with, or recovered from COVID-19. The repertoires were made available in a free public database intended to serve as a resource for research on the immune response to SARS-CoV-2. The samples were drawn from the first 160 participants of the ongoing ImmuneRACE study and from 1,254 subjects provided by 6 global collaborators. HLA class I and class II types, where available, came from metadata supplied by the sample provider rather than from assay-based typing.

General findings and caveats noted by the study authors: The amount of clinical and demographic metadata varied by source and participant and was provided uncurated.

About this clone: Its antigen has not been determined. Base qualities are not provided; no much larger clone lies one nucleotide away.

V is cut by 1 base and J by 3 bases, and the space between the germline ends is 6 bases. The CDR3 runs 13 amino acids, cysteine and phenylalanine included. Only CDR3 DNA remains: 39 bases, in frame from the first base. CDR1 and CDR2 (WSHSY, SAAADI) derive from the germline V gene. The immunoSEQ Assay, a bias-controlled multiplex PCR, was used to amplify TCRbeta CDR3 regions from genomic DNA. Under the source paper's analysis protocol: The number of nucleated cells in each sample was estimated from the amplification of reference gene primers within the assay. To quantify the absolute abundance of each unique TCRbeta CDR3 rearrangement, sequence reads were collapsed and filtered. Productive Simpson clonality was computed per sample as the square root of Simpson's diversity index over productive rearrangements. Here the immuneACCESS table is served through TCRdb, limited to in-frame sequences with V and J called. Missing clones are a known gap in these copies; in checked studies unresolved V genes cover under half, and the rest lacks a known reason. That table supplies the V and J calls and clone size; D and trimming were determined from the DNA. Counted in this sample were some 19,000 clones; 85% of them appeared once. Clones ranked in the top ten supply 60% to 65% of the sample.

Each collaborating institution followed its own protocols to collect whole blood in K2EDTA tubes. For TCRbeta analysis, collaborator samples were shipped as frozen whole blood, as isolated PBMCs, or as DNA extracted from either sample type. Material for sequencing was peripheral blood. The source is a man older than 75 with acute or convalescent COVID-19. The chain joins TRBV10-2 to TRBJ1-1; matching of 5 bases hints at TRBD1 as the D gene. The CDR3 sequence is CASSEWGDTEAFF. The bases read TGCGCCAGCAGTGAGTGGGGGGACACTGAAGCTTTCTTT.